This TCR beta chain was captured by sequencing in a study of naive and memory T cell subsets. Broader study findings: From naive to CM, EM and EMRA, diversity decreased and Gini increased.

The beta constant-region primer was an equimolar mix of two oligonucleotides covering TRBC1 and TRBC2. The cDNA 3' end received a ligated single-stranded oligonucleotide carrying the SP2 primer and a 12-nucleotide UMI. Via MiXCR, TCRdb re-called the UMI-ligation and nested PCR reads, giving one row per CDR3 protein. The sample lists 77,000 or so distinct CDR3 sequences, about an eighth occurring once. The CDR3 runs to 13 residues. The V and J ends lost 8 bases and 2 bases respectively, with 15 bases between them. Germline CDR1 is GTSNPN and CDR2 is SVGIG (reference sequence). A remark on this clonotype: Its antigen is not identified.

After the first PCR, alpha and beta chain libraries were processed separately. CMV status came from CD4+ IFNgamma after overnight CMV lysate stimulation. V gene TRBV30 combines with J gene TRBJ1-2; a possible D gene is TRBD1 (6 bases). Material for sequencing was central memory CD4+ T cells from blood. This clonotype was obtained from a human donor in good health. The CDR3 loop is CARETGSNYGYTF. Here the CDR3 DNA reads TGTGCCCGCGAGACAGGTTCAAACTATGGCTACACCTTC.